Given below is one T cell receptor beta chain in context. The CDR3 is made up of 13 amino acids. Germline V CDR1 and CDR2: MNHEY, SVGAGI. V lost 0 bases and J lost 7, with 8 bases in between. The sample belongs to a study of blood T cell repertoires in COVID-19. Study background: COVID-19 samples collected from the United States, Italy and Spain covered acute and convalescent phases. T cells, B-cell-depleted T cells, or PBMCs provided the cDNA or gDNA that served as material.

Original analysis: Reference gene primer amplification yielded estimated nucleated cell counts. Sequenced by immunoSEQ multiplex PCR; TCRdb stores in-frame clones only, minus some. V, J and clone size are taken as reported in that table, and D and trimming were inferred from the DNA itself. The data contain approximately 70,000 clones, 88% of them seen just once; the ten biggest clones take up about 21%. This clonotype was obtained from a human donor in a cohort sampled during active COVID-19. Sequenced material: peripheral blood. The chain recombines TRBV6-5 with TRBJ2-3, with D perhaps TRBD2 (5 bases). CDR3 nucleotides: TGTGCCAGCAGTTACTCAGGGAGCTATACGCAGTATTTT. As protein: CASSYSGSYTQYF.